The 21 T cell receptor beta chains in this list originate from one sample, sequenced in a study of somatic mutations in cytotoxic T cells in rheumatoid arthritis. Produced via immunoSEQ multiplex PCR; TCRdb's table is partial and in-frame only. The sample has approximately 13,000 clones, under 80% seen once. The sample taken for sequencing was CD8+ T cells sorted from blood. All receptors come from a man in his 70s in good health.

In the case of this clone: The sample has other DNA sequences that encode this CDR3 too. The gene calls are TRBV5-4 and TRBJ1-2; 8 bases line up with TRBD1. V was pared by 0 bases and J by 6 bases, with 4 bases of the junction left unmatched. The CDR3 spans 14 residues. Germline values: CDR1 SGHNT, CDR2 YYREEE (reference sequence). The CDR3 loop is CASSLAQGADGYTF. CDR3 nucleotide sequence: TGTGCCAGCAGCTTGGCGCAGGGGGCAGATGGCTACACCTTC.

The V call is TRBV10-3, the J call TRBJ1-5; 8 positions match TRBD1. Trimming removed 10 bases from V and 0 bases from J; junction bases left unmatched: 8. Germline loops: CDR1 ENHRY, CDR2 SYGVKD. The CDR3 extends over 15 amino acids. The CDR3 nucleotides read TGTGCCACCGATCAGGGGGCCTATAGCAATCAGCCCCAGCATTTT. Encoded protein: CATDQGAYSNQPQHF.

This clone came up a few times. The chain is built from TRBV10-3 and TRBJ1-5, with 8 bases matching TRBD1. Germline values: CDR1 ENHRY, CDR2 SYGVKD. The V gene end was trimmed by 2 bases and the J gene end by 6 bases; junction bases not matched to a gene: 6. This CDR3 contains 15 residues. CDR3 in amino acids: CAISEAGGLSQPQHF. The CDR3 coding sequence is TGTGCCATCAGTGAGGCAGGGGGCCTCAGTCAGCCCCAGCATTTT.

The chain combines TRBV7-9 with TRBJ2-5; no definite D call. The V gene lost 3 bases and the J gene lost 5 bases, with 4 bases spanning the gap. The CDR3 runs 11 residues. Per the germline V gene, CDR1 is SEHNR and CDR2 is FQNEAQ (reference sequence). This chain's CDR3 is CASSFGETQYF. The CDR3 DNA reads as TGTGCCAGCAGCTTCGGCGAGACCCAGTACTTC.

The rearrangement joins TRBV30 to TRBJ1-5; D is perhaps TRBD1 (6 bases). The germline V gene has CDR1 GTSNPN and CDR2 SVGIG (reference sequence). Trimming removed 1 base from V and 0 bases from J, with 7 bases in between. There are 14 residues in the CDR3. CDR3 protein: CAWSAGASNQPQHF. CDR3 coding DNA: TGTGCCTGGAGTGCGGGGGCTAGCAATCAGCCCCAGCATTTT.

This clone is judged medium-sized. The chain couples TRBV13 to TRBJ1-1; D remains unclear. Germline V CDR1 and CDR2: PRHDT, FYEKMQ (reference sequence). The V end was cut by 4 bases, the J end by 4 bases, with 13 bases between. This CDR3 spans 14 amino acids. The CDR3 region has the DNA TGTGCCAGCAGCTCCCCCCTAGGTGGCACTGAAGCTTTCTTT. Translated, it gives CASSSPLGGTEAFF.

The chain is built from TRBV7-9 and TRBJ2-1; TRBD1 aligns across 9 bases. Germline trimming cut 6 bases from V and 8 bases from J; bases unmatched to any gene: 11. CDR1 and CDR2 from the germline V gene are SEHNR and FQNEAQ (reference sequence). The CDR3 is made up of 15 amino acids. In DNA form, the CDR3 reads TGTGCCAGCAGGGGCGGACAGGGGATTATCTATGAGCAGTTCTTC. It specifies CASRGGQGIIYEQFF.

This clone came up once. The V gene is TRBV7-9, the J gene TRBJ2-1, with D unresolved. Trimming left V 3 bases short and J 7 bases short, with 13 bases between. CDR3 length equals 14 residues. Germline V CDR1 and CDR2: SEHNR, FQNEAQ (reference sequence). CDR3 nucleotide sequence: TGTGCCAGCAGCTTGTCGAGTGGGTTGAATGAGCAGTTCTTC. Its translation is CASSLSSGLNEQFF. The variable domain in full, completed from reference TRBV7-9 and TRBJ2-1, reads DTGVSQNPRHKITKRGQNVTFRCDPISEHNRLYWYRQTLGQGPEFLTYFQNEAQLEKSRLLSDRFSAERPKGSFSTLEIQRTEQGDSAMYLCASSLSSGLNEQFFGPGTRLTVL.

The V call is TRBV6-1, the J call TRBJ2-7; either TRBD1 or TRBD2 may supply D (5 bases each). Germline V lookup: CDR1 MNHNS, CDR2 SASEGT. Trimming removed 4 bases from V and 3 bases from J, with 10 bases in between. CDR3 length equals 13 residues. DNA of the CDR3: TGTGCCAGCAGTGCCGGGGCATTCTACGAGCAGTACTTC. It yields the protein CASSAGAFYEQYF.

The chain joins TRBV27 to TRBJ2-7; 9 nucleotides agree with TRBD2. The germline V gene has CDR1 MNHEY and CDR2 SMNVEV (reference sequence). This CDR3 is built from 14 residues. Trimming removed 5 bases from V and 2 bases from J; junction bases left unmatched: 4. The CDR3 DNA is TGTGCCAGCAGTATCATAGCGGGAGCCTACGAGCAGTACTTC. Translated: CASSIIAGAYEQYF.

This sequence joins TRBV5-6 and TRBJ2-7, with TRBD2 matching over 10 bases. Germline V CDR1 and CDR2: SGHDT, YYEEEE. Trimming at V came to 1 base and at J to 0 bases, leaving 4 bases not matched to a gene. This CDR3 contains 16 residues. CDR3 amino acids: CASSLTPSGSSYEQYF. The CDR3 nucleotides read TGTGCCAGCAGCTTGACCCCTAGCGGGAGCTCCTACGAGCAGTACTTC. The whole variable domain, remainder taken from reference TRBV5-6 and TRBJ2-7, is DAGVTQSPTHLIKTRGQQVTLRCSPKSGHDTVSWYQQALGQGPQFIFQYYEEEERQRGNFPDRFSGHQFPNYSSELNVNALLLGDSALYLCASSLTPSGSSYEQYFGPGTRLTVT.

This clone turned up a few times. V usage is TRBV5-1 and J usage is TRBJ2-7, with 7 bases fitting TRBD1. V shed 4 bases and J 5 bases; nucleotides not matched to a gene: 9. Germline V CDR1 and CDR2: SGHRS, YFSETQ. The CDR3 has 14 amino acids. DNA for the CDR3: TGCGCCAGCAGCGGCACCCCAACAGGGGACGAGCAGTACTTC. Amino acids: CASSGTPTGDEQYF.

The chain combines TRBV9 with TRBJ2-1; TRBD1 matches 7 bases. The trim removed 2 bases at V and 9 bases at J, leaving 8 bases unmatched. Germline V gene lookup returns CDR1 SGDLS and CDR2 YYNGEE. CDR3 size: 14 residues. This chain's CDR3 is CASSVTLGGSEQFF. The CDR3 coding sequence is TGTGCCAGCAGCGTTACTCTAGGGGGCAGTGAGCAGTTCTTC.

The chain is built from TRBV7-6 and TRBJ2-3; tentatively, D is TRBD1 (6 bases). V lost 5 bases and J lost 4, with 16 bases in between. This CDR3 region has 15 residues. The germline V gene encodes CDR1 SGHVS and CDR2 FNYEAQ. The CDR3 is CASSPTGTDADTQYF. The DNA of the CDR3 is TGTGCCAGCAGCCCTACAGGGACCGACGCAGATACGCAGTATTTT.

A remark on this clone: Other DNA sequences in the same sample also yield this CDR3. The CDR3 DNA follows: TGTGCCAGCAGGGGTCCGGGGTACGAAGCTTTCTTT. Its translation is CASRGPGYEAFF. This sequence joins TRBV27 and TRBJ1-1; D unresolved. Trimming stripped 6 bases from V and 8 bases from J, with 13 bases between. Germline assignment: CDR1 MNHEY and CDR2 SMNVEV (reference sequence). CDR3 length equals 12 residues.

V and J are TRBV25-1 and TRBJ2-7; 11 nucleotides agree with TRBD2. The CDR3 runs 15 residues. Trimming cost V 9 bases and J 2 bases; bases outside gene matches: 9. Germline V gives CDR1 MGHDK, CDR2 SYGVNS. The CDR3 region is CASYGFSGRAYEQYF. DNA for the CDR3: TGTGCCAGTTACGGGTTTAGCGGGAGGGCCTACGAGCAGTACTTC.

The J gene is TRBJ2-5, the V gene TRBV2; D might be TRBD1 (5 bases). The ends were cut back, 6 bases at V and 1 base at J, with 24 bases in the middle. There are 18 residues in the CDR3. The V gene's germline CDR1 is SNHLY and CDR2 FYNNEI. The CDR3 coding sequence is TGTGCCAGCAGGGATGACCCCGAGACAGATATTCTCCAAGAGACCCAGTACTTC. Its protein product is CASRDDPETDILQETQYF. Combining the CDR3 with reference TRBV2 and TRBJ2-5 gives the whole variable domain EPEVTQTPSHQVTQMGQEVILRCVPISNHLYFYWYRQILGQKVEFLVSFYNNEISEKSEIFDDQFSVERPDGSNFTLKIRSTKLEDSAMYFCASRDDPETDILQETQYFGPGTRLLVL.

This chain uses TRBV5-6 with TRBJ1-1, with 7 bases lining up with TRBD1. Germline V lookup: CDR1 SGHDT, CDR2 YYEEEE. The ends lost 2 bases at V and 0 bases at J; junction bases unmatched: 4. This CDR3 has 15 amino acids. The CDR3 DNA reads as TGTGCCAGCAGCTTTTCCGGGACAGTGAACACTGAAGCTTTCTTT. This gives the protein CASSFSGTVNTEAFF.

The chain carries TRBV7-9 and TRBJ2-7; D uncertain. Trimming cost V 6 bases and J 3 bases, with 15 bases left between them. The germline V gene has CDR1 SEHNR and CDR2 FQNEAQ (reference sequence). The CDR3 sequence is 14 residues long. The chain's CDR3 is CASSKGRTDYEQYF. The DNA for the CDR3 is TGTGCCAGCAGTAAGGGAAGGACGGACTACGAGCAGTACTTC. The full variable domain, rest sourced from reference TRBV7-9 and TRBJ2-7, is DTGVSQNPRHKITKRGQNVTFRCDPISEHNRLYWYRQTLGQGPEFLTYFQNEAQLEKSRLLSDRFSAERPKGSFSTLEIQRTEQGDSAMYLCASSKGRTDYEQYFGPGTRLTVT.

This chain uses TRBV10-3 with TRBJ1-6; D might be TRBD1 (5 bases). Germline V gene sequence: CDR1 ENHRY, CDR2 SYGVKD. The germline V and J ends were trimmed by 6 bases and 0 bases, with 9 bases remaining between them. This CDR3 has 15 residues. Written as DNA, the CDR3 is TGTGCCATCAGGGGGACCAACTCCTATAATTCACCCCTCCACTTT. Translated: CAIRGTNSYNSPLHF.

The V gene is TRBV30, the J gene TRBJ2-3, with D possibly matching TRBD2 (6 bases). Deletions cut 0 bases from V and 3 bases from J, with 7 bases between. CDR1 GTSNPN and CDR2 SVGIG come from the germline V gene (reference sequence). The CDR3 sequence is 13 residues long. The CDR3 DNA sequence: TGTGCCTGGAGTGTACTAGCAACAGATACGCAGTATTTT. Amino acids: CAWSVLATDTQYF. Combining the CDR3 with reference TRBV30 and TRBJ2-3 gives the whole variable domain SQTIHQWPATLVQPVGSPLSLECTVEGTSNPNLYWYRQAAGRGLQLLFYSVGIGQISSEVPQNLSASRPQDRQFILSSKKLLLSDSGFYLCAWSVLATDTQYFGPGTRLTVL.